Listed below are T cell receptor beta chains from one sample, sequenced in a study of blood T cell repertoires in COVID-19. Measured with immunoSEQ multiplex PCR; TCRdb has only the in-frame clones, and not every one. The sample comprises 150,000 to 200,000 clones, approximately 90% of which are singletons, and more than 6.5% rests with the top ten. Sequenced material: peripheral blood. The receptors come from an elderly woman in a cohort sampled during active or convalescent COVID-19. Each CDR3 is given with its conserved first and last residue. The D gene is left open where the match is weak. Rows may omit the clone size; those that give it use once, few, many or a size class.

TRBV5-1	TRBD1	TRBJ1-1	.	CASSWGTDFEAFF	TGCGCCAGCAGCTGGGGGACAGATTTTGAAGCTTTCTTT
TRBV5-1	.	TRBJ1-5	.	CASSQNGGTGQPQHF	TGCGCCAGCAGCCAAAACGGGGGAACGGGGCAGCCCCAGCATTTT
TRBV7-9	.	TRBJ1-2	few	CASSLALEGPNYGYTF	TGTGCCAGCAGCTTAGCGTTGGAGGGACCTAACTATGGCTACACCTTC
TRBV11-3	TRBD1	TRBJ1-4	.	CASSLTGTVVEKLFF	TGTGCCAGCAGCTTAACCGGGACAGTCGTTGAAAAACTGTTTTTT
TRBV7-2	TRBD1	TRBJ2-7	.	CASSYDRATYEQYF	TGTGCCAGCAGCTACGACAGGGCCACCTACGAGCAGTACTTC
TRBV5-1	.	TRBJ1-2	.	CASSLVRDNGYTF	TGCGCCAGCAGCTTGGTCAGGGATAATGGCTACACCTTC
TRBV5-6	TRBD2	TRBJ2-4	.	CASSGLAANIQYF	TGTGCCAGCAGCGGACTAGCGGCAAACATTCAGTACTTC
TRBV28	.	TRBJ1-6	.	CASSPGGSYNSPLHF	TGTGCCAGCAGCCCCGGCGGCTCCTATAATTCACCCCTCCACTTT
TRBV24-1	.	TRBJ1-4	.	CATSDPQGVYEKLFF	TGTGCCACCAGTGACCCGCAAGGGGTTTATGAAAAACTGTTTTTT
TRBV5-1	TRBD1	TRBJ2-5	.	CASSQGQGQETQYF	TGCGCCAGCAGCCAAGGACAGGGTCAAGAGACCCAGTACTTC
TRBV11-2	.	TRBJ1-6	.	CASSATAFYNSPLHF	TGTGCCAGCAGCGCGACAGCCTTCTATAATTCACCCCTCCACTTT
TRBV28	.	TRBJ2-3	.	CASSFSVGRVTDTQYF	TGTGCCAGCAGTTTTTCGGTGGGGCGAGTCACAGATACGCAGTATTTT
TRBV24-1	.	TRBJ1-3	.	CATEGLGNTIYF	TGTGCCACCGAGGGTCTAGGAAACACCATATATTTT
TRBV6-6	TRBD1	TRBJ2-7	few	CASSFLQGMSGEQYF	TGTGCCAGCAGTTTTTTACAGGGGATGAGTGGCGAGCAGTACTTC
TRBV4-3	.	TRBJ2-7	.	CASSQDLTRYGYEQYF	TGCGCCAGCAGCCAAGATCTTACCCGGTATGGCTACGAGCAGTACTTC
TRBV19	.	TRBJ2-3	.	CASRVWRSTDTQYF	TGTGCCAGTAGAGTATGGAGGAGCACAGATACGCAGTATTTT
TRBV18	TRBD2	TRBJ2-5	.	CASSPRQGGQETQYF	TGTGCCAGCTCACCTCGCCAGGGAGGGCAAGAGACCCAGTACTTC
TRBV18	.	TRBJ1-2	.	CASSPDREGDYGYTF	TGTGCCAGCTCACCCGACAGAGAAGGGGACTATGGCTACACCTTC
TRBV27	.	TRBJ1-6	.	CASSPPGADNSPLHF	TGTGCCAGCAGTCCCCCGGGAGCGGATAATTCACCCCTCCACTTT
TRBV27	.	TRBJ2-5	once	CASSLSWLADETQYF	TGTGCCAGCAGCCTCTCGTGGCTAGCCGATGAGACCCAGTACTTC
TRBV11-3	TRBD1	TRBJ1-1	.	CASSFQTGTLTEAFF	TGTGCCAGCAGCTTTCAGACAGGGACCCTGACTGAAGCTTTCTTT
TRBV19	.	TRBJ2-7	.	CASSIRAGPRDEQYF	TGTGCCAGCAGTATAAGGGCAGGGCCTAGAGACGAGCAGTACTTC
TRBV15	.	TRBJ2-1	.	CATSHGSYNEQFF	TGTGCCACCAGTCACGGGAGCTACAATGAGCAGTTCTTC
TRBV25-1	.	TRBJ2-7	.	CASSVGGAVGEQYF	TGTGCCAGCAGCGTTGGGGGCGCGGTAGGTGAGCAGTACTTC
TRBV7-2	TRBD1	TRBJ1-4	.	CASSLGDSNEKLFF	TGTGCCAGCAGCTTAGGGGACAGTAATGAAAAACTGTTTTTT
TRBV11-3	.	TRBJ1-2	.	CASSPRAGREYGYTF	TGTGCCAGCAGCCCGAGGGCAGGGAGGGAATATGGCTACACCTTC
TRBV15	.	TRBJ1-5	few	CATSTKTRDKRGNQPQHF	TGTGCCACCAGCACTAAGACCCGGGACAAAAGAGGCAATCAGCCCCAGCATTTT
TRBV10-2	TRBD2	TRBJ2-5	.	CASSESSGGKTQYF	TGCGCCAGCAGTGAGTCGAGCGGGGGGAAGACCCAGTACTTC
TRBV10-1	.	TRBJ2-1	.	CASSGGLRDEQFF	TGCGCCAGCAGTGGAGGCCTGAGGGATGAGCAGTTCTTC
TRBV18	TRBD1	TRBJ2-5	few	CASSFSAGGQETQYF	TGTGCCAGCTCATTTTCGGCAGGGGGCCAAGAGACCCAGTACTTC
TRBV11-2	.	TRBJ1-6	many	CASSLDSGLNSPLHF	TGTGCCAGCAGCTTAGACAGCGGCCTTAATTCACCCCTCCACTTT
TRBV6-5	TRBD2	TRBJ2-5	.	CASSRGWGGETQYF	TGTGCCAGCAGTCGAGGGTGGGGAGGGGAGACCCAGTACTTC
TRBV10-2	.	TRBJ1-2	.	CASGGDVNYGYTF	TGCGCCAGCGGGGGGGATGTTAACTATGGCTACACCTTC
TRBV7-8	.	TRBJ2-2	.	CASSLSVSWRYTGELFF	TGTGCCAGCAGCTTAAGTGTTAGTTGGAGGTACACCGGGGAGCTGTTTTTT
TRBV28	.	TRBJ1-1	few	CASSPPGILRPNTEAFF	TGTGCCAGCAGTCCTCCGGGGATCCTTAGACCGAACACTGAAGCTTTCTTT